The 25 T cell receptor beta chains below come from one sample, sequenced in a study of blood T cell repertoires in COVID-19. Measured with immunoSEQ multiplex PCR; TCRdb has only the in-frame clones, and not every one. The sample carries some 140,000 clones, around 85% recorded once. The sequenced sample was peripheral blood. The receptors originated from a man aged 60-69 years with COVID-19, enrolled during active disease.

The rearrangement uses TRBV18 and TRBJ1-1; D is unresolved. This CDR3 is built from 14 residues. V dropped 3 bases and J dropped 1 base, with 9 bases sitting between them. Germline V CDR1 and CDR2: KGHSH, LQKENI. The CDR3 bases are TGTGCCAGCTCACCTACTCGGGAGAACACTGAAGCTTTCTTT. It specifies CASSPTRENTEAFF.

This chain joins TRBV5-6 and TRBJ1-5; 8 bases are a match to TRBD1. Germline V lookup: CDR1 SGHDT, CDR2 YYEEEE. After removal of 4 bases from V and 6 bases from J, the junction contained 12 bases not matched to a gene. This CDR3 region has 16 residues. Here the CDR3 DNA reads TGTGCCAGCAGCGCATCGACAGGGGCGTTTGGTCAGCCCCAGCATTTT. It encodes CASSASTGAFGQPQHF. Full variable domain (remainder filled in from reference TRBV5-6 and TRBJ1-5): DAGVTQSPTHLIKTRGQQVTLRCSPKSGHDTVSWYQQALGQGPQFIFQYYEEEERQRGNFPDRFSGHQFPNYSSELNVNALLLGDSALYLCASSASTGAFGQPQHFGDGTRLSIL.

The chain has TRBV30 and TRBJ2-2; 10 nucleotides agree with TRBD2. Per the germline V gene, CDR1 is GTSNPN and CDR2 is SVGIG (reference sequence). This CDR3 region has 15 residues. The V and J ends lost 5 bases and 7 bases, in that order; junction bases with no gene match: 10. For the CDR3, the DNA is TGTGCCTGGTCCCACCTAGCGGGAGTGATCGGGGAGCTGTTTTTT. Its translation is CAWSHLAGVIGELFF.

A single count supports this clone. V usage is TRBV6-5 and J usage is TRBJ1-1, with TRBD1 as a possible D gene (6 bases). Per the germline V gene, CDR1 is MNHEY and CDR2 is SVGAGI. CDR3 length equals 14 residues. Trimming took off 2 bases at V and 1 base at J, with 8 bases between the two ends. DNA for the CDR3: TGTGCCAGCAGTTACGGGGGGGCGAACACTGAAGCTTTCTTT. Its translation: CASSYGGANTEAFF.

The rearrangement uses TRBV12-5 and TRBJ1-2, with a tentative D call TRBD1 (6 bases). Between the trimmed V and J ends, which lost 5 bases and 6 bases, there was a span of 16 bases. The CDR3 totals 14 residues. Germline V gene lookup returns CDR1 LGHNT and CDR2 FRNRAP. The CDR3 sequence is CASGPTQGLNGYTF. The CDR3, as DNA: TGTGCTAGTGGTCCGACACAGGGTTTGAATGGCTACACCTTC. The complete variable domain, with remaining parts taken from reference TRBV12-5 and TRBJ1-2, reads DARVTQTPRHKVTEMGQEVTMRCQPILGHNTVFWYRQTMMQGLELLAYFRNRAPLDDSGMPKDRFSAEMPDATLATLKIQPSEPRDSAVYFCASGPTQGLNGYTFGSGTRLTVV.

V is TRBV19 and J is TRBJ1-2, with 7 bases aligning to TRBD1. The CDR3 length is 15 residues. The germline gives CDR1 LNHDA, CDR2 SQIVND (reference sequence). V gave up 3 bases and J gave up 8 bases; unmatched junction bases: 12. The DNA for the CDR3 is TGTGCCAGTAGTATCCGACAGGGAAGTCTGGGAGGCTACACCTTC. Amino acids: CASSIRQGSLGGYTF.

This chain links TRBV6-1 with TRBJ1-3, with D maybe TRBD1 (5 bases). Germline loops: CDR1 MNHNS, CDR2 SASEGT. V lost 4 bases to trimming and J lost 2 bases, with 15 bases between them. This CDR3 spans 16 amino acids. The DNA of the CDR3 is TGTGCCAGCAGTGTCGGCAGGGCGATTACTGGAAACACCATATATTTT. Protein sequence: CASSVGRAITGNTIYF.

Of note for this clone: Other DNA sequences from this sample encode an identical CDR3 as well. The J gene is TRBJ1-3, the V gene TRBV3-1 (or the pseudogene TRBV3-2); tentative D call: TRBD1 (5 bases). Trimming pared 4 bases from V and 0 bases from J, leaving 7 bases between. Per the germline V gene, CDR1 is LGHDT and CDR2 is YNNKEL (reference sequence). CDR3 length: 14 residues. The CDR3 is CASSRQSSGNTIYF. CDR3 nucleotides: TGTGCCAGCAGCCGACAGTCCTCTGGAAACACCATATATTTT.

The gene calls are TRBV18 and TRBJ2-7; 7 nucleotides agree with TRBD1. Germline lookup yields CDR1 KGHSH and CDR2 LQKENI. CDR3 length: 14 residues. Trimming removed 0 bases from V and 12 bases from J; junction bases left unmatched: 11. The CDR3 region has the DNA TGTGCCAGCTCACCACCGACGGGACAGAACCGGGCGTACTTC. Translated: CASSPPTGQNRAYF.

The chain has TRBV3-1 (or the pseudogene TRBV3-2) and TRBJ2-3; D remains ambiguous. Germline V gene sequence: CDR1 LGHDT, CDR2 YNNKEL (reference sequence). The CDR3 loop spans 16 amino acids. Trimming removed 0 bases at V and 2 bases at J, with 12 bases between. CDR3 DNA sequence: TGTGCCAGCAGCCAAGACGACACGCTTAACACAGATACGCAGTATTTT. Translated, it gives CASSQDDTLNTDTQYF.

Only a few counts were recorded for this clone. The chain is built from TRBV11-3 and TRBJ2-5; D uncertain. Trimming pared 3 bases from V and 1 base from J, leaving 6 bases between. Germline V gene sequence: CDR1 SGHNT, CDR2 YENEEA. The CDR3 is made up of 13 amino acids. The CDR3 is CASSLYSQETQYF. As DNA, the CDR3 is TGTGCCAGCAGCTTGTACAGCCAAGAGACCCAGTACTTC.

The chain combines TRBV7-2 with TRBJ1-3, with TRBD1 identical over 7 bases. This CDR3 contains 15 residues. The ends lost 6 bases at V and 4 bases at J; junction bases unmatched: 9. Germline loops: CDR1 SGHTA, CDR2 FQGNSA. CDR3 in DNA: TGTGCCAGCAGTCGAATACAGGGGACAGGAAACACCATATATTTT. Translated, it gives CASSRIQGTGNTIYF. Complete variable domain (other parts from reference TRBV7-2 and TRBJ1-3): GAGVSQSPSNKVTEKGKDVELRCDPISGHTALYWYRQSLGQGLEFLIYFQGNSAPDKSGLPSDRFSAERTGGSVSTLTIQRTQQEDSAVYLCASSRIQGTGNTIYFGEGSWLTVV.

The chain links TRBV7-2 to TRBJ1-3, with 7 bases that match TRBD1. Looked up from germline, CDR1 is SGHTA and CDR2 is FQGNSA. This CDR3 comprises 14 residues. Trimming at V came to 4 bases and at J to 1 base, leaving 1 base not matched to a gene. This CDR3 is CASSSTGSGNTIYF. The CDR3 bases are TGTGCCAGCAGCTCGACAGGGTCTGGAAACACCATATATTTT.

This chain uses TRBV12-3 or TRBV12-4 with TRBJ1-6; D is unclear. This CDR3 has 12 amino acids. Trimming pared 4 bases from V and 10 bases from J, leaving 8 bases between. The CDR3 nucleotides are TGTGCCAGCAGTTCGGAGGGATCACCCCTCCACTTT. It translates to CASSSEGSPLHF.

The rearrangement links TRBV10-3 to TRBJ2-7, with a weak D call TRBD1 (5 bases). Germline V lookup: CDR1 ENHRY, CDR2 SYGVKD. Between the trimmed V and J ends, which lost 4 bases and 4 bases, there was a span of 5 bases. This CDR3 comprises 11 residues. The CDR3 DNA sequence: TGTGCCATCAGTGCAGGGTACGAGCAGTACTTC. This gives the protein CAISAGYEQYF.

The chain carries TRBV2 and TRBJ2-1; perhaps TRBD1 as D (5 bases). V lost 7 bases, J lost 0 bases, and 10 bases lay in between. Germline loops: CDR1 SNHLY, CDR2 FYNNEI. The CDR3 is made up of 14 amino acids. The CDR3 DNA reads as TGTGCCAGCAAAACAGGTCCCTCCTACAATGAGCAGTTCTTC. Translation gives CASKTGPSYNEQFF.

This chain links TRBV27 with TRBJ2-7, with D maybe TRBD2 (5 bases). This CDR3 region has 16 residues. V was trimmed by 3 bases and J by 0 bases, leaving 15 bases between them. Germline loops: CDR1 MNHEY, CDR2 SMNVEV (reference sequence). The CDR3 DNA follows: TGTGCCAGCAGTTTTGGCGGGTCCCAACGCTCCTACGAGCAGTACTTC. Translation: CASSFGGSQRSYEQYF.

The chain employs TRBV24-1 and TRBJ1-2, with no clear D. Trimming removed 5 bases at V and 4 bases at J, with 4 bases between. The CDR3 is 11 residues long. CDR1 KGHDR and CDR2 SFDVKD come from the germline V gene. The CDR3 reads CATSGAYGYTF. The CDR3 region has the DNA TGTGCCACCAGTGGAGCCTATGGCTACACCTTC.

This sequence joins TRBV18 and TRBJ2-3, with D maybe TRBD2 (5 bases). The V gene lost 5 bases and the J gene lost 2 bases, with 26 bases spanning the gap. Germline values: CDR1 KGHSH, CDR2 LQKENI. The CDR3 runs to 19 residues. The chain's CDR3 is CASSSMLATFPSDTDTQYF. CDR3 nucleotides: TGTGCCAGCTCATCAATGCTAGCCACTTTCCCCTCAGACACAGATACGCAGTATTTT.

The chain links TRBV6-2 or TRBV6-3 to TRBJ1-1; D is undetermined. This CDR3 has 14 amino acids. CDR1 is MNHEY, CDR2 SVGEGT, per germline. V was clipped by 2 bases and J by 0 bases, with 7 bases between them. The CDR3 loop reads CASSYRGLNTEAFF. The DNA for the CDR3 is TGTGCCAGCAGTTACCGGGGTTTGAACACTGAAGCTTTCTTT.

The DNA of the CDR3 is TGTGCCACCAGTGACCCACTTCGGAGCAATCAGCCCCAGCATTTT. Amino acid sequence: CATSDPLRSNQPQHF. This chain joins TRBV24-1 and TRBJ1-5; D ambiguous. Trimming took off 4 bases at V and 1 base at J, with 10 bases between the two ends. Germline-derived CDR1 and CDR2 are KGHDR and SFDVKD. The CDR3 totals 15 residues.

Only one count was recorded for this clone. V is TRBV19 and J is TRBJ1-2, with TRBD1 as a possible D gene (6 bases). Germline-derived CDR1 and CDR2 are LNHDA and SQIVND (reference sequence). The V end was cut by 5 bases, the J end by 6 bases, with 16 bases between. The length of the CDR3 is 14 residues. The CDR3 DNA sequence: TGTGCCAGTAGTCTCCAGACAGGTCGAGATGGCTACACCTTC. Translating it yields CASSLQTGRDGYTF.

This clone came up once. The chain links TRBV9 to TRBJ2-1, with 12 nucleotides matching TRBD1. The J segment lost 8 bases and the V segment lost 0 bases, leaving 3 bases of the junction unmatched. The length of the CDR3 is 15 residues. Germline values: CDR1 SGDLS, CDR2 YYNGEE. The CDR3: CASSVAGQGADEQFF. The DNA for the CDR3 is TGTGCCAGCAGCGTAGCGGGACAGGGGGCCGATGAGCAGTTCTTC.

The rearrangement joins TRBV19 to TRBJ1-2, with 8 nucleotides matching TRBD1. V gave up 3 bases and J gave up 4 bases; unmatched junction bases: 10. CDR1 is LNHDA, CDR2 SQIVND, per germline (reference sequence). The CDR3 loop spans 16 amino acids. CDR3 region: CASSMGVSGGGYGYTF. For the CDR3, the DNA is TGTGCCAGTAGTATGGGGGTGTCAGGGGGCGGCTATGGCTACACCTTC.

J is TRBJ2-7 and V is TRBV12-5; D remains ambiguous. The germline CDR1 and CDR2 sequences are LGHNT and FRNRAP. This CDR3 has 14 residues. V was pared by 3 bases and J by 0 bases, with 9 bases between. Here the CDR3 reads CASGLMAGSYEQYF. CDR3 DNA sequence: TGTGCTAGTGGTTTAATGGCAGGCTCCTACGAGCAGTACTTC.